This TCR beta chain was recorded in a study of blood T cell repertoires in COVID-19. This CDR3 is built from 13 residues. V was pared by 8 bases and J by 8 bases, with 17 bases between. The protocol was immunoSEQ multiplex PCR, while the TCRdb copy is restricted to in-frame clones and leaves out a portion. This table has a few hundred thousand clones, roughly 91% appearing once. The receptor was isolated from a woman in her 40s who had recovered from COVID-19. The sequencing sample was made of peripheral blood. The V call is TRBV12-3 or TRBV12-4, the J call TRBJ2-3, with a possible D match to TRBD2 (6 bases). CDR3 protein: CASGTGTQVTQYF. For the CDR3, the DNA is TGTGCCAGCGGAACCGGGACTCAGGTTACGCAGTATTTT.